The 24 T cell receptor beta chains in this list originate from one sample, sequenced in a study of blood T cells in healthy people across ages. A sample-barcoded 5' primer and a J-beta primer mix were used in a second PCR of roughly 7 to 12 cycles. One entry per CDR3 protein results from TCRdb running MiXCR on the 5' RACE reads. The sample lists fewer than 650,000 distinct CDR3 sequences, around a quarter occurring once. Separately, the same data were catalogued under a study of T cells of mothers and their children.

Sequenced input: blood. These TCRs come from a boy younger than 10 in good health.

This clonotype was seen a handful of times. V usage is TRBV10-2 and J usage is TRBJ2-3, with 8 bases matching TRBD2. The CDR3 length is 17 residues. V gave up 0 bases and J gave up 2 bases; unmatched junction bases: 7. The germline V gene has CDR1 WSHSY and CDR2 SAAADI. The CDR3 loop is CASSESSSGLPTDTQYF. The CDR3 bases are TGCGCCAGCAGTGAGTCTTCTAGCGGGTTACCCACAGATACGCAGTATTTT.

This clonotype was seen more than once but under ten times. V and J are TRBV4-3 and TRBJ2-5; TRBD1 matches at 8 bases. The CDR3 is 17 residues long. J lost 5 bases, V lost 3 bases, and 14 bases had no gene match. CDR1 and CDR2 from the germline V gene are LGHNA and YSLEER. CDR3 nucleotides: TGCGCCAGCAGCCATACGACAGGGGAAGTCTTCCTGGAGACCCAGTACTTC. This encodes CASSHTTGEVFLETQYF.

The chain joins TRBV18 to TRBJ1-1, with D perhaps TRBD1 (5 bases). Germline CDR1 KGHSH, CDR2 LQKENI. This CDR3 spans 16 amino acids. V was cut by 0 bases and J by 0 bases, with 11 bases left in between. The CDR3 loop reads CASSPPGRVMNTEAFF. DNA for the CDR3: TGTGCCAGCTCACCACCCGGCAGGGTCATGAACACTGAAGCTTTCTTT.

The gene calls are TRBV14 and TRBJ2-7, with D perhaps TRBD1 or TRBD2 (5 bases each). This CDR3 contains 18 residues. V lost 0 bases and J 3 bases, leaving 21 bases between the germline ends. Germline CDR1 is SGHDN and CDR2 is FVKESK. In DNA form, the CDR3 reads TGTGCCAGCAGCCAAGAGGACGGGGTCCAGGGTTCCCACTACGAGCAGTACTTC. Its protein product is CASSQEDGVQGSHYEQYF.

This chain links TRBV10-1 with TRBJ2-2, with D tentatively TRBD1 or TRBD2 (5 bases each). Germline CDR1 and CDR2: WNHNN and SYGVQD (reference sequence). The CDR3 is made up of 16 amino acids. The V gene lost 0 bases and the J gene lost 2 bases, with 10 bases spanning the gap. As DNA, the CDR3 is TGCGCCAGCAGTGAGTCGAGGGGTGGAAACACCGGGGAGCTGTTTTTT. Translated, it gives CASSESRGGNTGELFF.

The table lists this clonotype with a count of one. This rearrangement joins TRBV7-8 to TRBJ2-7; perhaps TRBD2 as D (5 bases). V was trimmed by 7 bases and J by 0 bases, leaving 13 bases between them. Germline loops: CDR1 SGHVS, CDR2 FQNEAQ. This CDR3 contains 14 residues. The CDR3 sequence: CASTQYTSSYEQYF. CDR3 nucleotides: TGTGCCAGCACCCAGTATACTAGCTCCTACGAGCAGTACTTC.

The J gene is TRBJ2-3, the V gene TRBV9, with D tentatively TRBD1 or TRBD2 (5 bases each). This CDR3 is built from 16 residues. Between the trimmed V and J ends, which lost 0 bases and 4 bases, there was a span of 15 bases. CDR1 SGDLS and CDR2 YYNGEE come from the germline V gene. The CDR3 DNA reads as TGTGCCAGCAGCGTAGCTCCTTTACTAGGGGCAGATACGCAGTATTTT. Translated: CASSVAPLLGADTQYF.

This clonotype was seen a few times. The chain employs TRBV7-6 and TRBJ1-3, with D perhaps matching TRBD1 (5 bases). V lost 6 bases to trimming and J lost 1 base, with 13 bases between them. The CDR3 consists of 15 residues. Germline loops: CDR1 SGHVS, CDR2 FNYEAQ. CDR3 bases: TGTGCCAGCAGAGAAGACCAGGGTTCTGGAAACACCATATATTTT. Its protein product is CASREDQGSGNTIYF.

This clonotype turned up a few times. The CDR3 sequence: CASAVGTPKEAFF. The CDR3, as DNA: TGTGCCAGCGCCGTTGGGACACCAAAAGAAGCTTTCTTT. This chain links TRBV12-3 or TRBV12-4 with TRBJ1-1; D is perhaps TRBD1 (6 bases). V was shortened by 8 bases and J by 8 bases, with 18 bases between the two germline ends. CDR3 size: 13 residues.

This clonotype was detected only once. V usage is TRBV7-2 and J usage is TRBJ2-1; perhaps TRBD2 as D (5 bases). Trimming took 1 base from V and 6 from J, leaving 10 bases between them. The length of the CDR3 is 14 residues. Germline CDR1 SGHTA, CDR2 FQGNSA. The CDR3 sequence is CASSLVTGSNEQFF. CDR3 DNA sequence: TGTGCCAGCAGCTTAGTTACGGGATCCAATGAGCAGTTCTTC.

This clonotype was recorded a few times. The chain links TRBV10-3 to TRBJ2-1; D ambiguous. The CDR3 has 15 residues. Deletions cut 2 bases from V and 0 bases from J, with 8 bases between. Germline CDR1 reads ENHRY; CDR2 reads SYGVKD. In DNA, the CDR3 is TGTGCCATCAGTGAGGGACCGAGCTCCTACAATGAGCAGTTCTTC. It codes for CAISEGPSSYNEQFF.

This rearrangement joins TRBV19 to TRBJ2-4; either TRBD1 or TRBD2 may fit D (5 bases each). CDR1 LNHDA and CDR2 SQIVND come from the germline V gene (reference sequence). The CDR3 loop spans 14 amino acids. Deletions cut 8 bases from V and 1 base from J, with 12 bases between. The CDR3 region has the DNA TGTGCCAGTTCCCAATGGGGGGCCAAAAACATTCAGTACTTC. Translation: CASSQWGAKNIQYF.

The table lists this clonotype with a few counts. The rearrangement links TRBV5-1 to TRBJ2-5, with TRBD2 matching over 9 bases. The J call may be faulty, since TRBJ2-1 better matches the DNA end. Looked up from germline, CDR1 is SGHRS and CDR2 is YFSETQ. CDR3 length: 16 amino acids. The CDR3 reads CASSLEGTSRYNEQFF. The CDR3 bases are TGCGCCAGCAGCTTGGAAGGGACTAGCAGATACAATGAGCAGTTCTTC.

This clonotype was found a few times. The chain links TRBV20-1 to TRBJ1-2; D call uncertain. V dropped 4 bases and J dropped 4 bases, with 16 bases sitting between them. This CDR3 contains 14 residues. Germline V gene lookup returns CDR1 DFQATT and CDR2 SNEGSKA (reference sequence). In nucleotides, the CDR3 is TGCAGTGCTACCGGGGAAAGGGAGGTCTATGGCTACACCTTC. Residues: CSATGEREVYGYTF.

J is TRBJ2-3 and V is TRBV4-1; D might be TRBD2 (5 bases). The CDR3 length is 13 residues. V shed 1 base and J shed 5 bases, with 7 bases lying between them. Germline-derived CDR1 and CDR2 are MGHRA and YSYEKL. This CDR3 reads CASSQGAGDTQYF. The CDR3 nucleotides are TGCGCCAGCAGCCAAGGGGCGGGAGATACGCAGTATTTT.

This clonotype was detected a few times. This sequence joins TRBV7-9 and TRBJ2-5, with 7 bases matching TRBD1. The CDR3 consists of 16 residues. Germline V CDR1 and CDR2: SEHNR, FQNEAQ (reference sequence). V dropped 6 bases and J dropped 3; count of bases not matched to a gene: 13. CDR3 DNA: TGTGCCAGCAGACGCCCGACAGGCCAGGGGGAAGAGACCCAGTACTTC. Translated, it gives CASRRPTGQGEETQYF.

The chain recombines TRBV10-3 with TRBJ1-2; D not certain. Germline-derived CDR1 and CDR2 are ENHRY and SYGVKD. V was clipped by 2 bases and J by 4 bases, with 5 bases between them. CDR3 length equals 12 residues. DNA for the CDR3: TGTGCCATCAGTGAGGGCACCTATGGCTACACCTTC. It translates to CAISEGTYGYTF.

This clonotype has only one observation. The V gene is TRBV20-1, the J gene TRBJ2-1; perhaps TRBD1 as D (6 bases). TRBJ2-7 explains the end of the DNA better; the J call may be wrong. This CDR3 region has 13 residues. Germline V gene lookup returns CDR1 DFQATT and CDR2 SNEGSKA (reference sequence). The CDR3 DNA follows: TGCAGTGCGCCAGGGGAAAGTTATGACGAGCAGTACTTC. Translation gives CSAPGESYDEQYF.

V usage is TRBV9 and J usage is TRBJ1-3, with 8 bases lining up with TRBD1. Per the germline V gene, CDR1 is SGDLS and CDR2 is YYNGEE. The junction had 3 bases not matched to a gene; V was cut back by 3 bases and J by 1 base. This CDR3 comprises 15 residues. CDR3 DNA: TGTGCCAGCAGCGCAGGGGGCGCGTCTGGAAACACCATATATTTT. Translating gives CASSAGGASGNTIYF.

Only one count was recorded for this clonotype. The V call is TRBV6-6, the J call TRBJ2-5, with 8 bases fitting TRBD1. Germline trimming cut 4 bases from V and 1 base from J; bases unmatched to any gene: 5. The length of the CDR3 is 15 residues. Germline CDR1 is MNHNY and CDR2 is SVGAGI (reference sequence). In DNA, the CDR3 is TGTGCCAGCAGTTGGACAGGGAGCGGCCAAGAGACCCAGTACTTC. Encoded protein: CASSWTGSGQETQYF.

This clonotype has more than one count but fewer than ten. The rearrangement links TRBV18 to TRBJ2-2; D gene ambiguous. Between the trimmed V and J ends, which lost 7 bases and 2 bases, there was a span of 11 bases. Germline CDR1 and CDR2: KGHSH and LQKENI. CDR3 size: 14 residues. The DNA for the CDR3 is TGTGCCAGCTTACCCGACGGTAACACCGGGGAGCTGTTTTTT. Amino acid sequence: CASLPDGNTGELFF.

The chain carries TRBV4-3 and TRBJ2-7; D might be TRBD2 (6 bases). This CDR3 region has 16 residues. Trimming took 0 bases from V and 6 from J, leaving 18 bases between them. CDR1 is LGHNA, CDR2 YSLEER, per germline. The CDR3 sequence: CASSQDRVRDFAEQYF. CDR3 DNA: TGCGCCAGCAGCCAAGATAGGGTCCGGGACTTCGCCGAGCAGTACTTC.

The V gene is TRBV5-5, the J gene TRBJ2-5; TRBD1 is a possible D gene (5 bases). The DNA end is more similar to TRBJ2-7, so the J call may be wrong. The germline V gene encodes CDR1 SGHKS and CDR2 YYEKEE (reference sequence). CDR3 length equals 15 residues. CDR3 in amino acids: CASSFSAGQASEQYF. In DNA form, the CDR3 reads TGTGCCAGCAGCTTCTCGGCAGGGCAGGCATCCGAGCAGTACTTC.

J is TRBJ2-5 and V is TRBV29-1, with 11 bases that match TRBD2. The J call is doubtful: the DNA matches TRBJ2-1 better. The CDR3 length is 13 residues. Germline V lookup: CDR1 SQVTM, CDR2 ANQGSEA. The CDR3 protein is CSVPRTSGNEQFF. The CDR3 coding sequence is TGCAGCGTCCCTAGGACTAGCGGGAATGAGCAGTTCTTC.